This TCR beta chain was sequenced in a study of blood T cell repertoires in COVID-19. Study-wide context: Sites across the United States, Italy and Spain contributed samples from acute and convalescent COVID-19. The cDNA or gDNA used as material had been derived from T cells, B-cell-depleted T cells, or PBMCs.

Original processing notes: By means of reference gene primer amplification, nucleated cell counts were estimated. Produced via immunoSEQ multiplex PCR; TCRdb's table is partial and in-frame only. V and J calls and clone size are copied from that table; D and trimming were computed from the DNA. The sample includes 60,000 to 90,000 clones, 73% of them seen just once. There are 14 residues in the CDR3. From germline, CDR1 is MNHEY and CDR2 SVGAGI. The trim removed 6 bases at V and 7 bases at J, leaving 8 bases unmatched. The chain combines TRBV6-5 with TRBJ1-5; 8 nucleotides match TRBD1. This sequence originates from a man aged 55 to 70 with acute or convalescent COVID-19. The specimen was peripheral blood. CDR3 DNA sequence: TGTGCCAGCAGCGACACAGGGGGAGGCCAGCCCCAGCATTTT. It translates to CASSDTGGGQPQHF.